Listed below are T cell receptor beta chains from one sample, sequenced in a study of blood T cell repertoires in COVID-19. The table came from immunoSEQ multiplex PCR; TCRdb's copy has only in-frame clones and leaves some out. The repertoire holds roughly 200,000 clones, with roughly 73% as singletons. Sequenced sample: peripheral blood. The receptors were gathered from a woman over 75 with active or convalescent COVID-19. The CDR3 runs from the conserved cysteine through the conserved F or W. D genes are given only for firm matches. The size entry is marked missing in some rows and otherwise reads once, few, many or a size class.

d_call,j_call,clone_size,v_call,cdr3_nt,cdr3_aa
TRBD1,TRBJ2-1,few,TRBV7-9,TGTGCCAGCAGCCCAATCCCTTCCGGGACAGGGGGCAGCGATGAGCAGTTCTTC,CASSPIPSGTGGSDEQFF
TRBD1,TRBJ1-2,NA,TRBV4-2,TGTGCCAGCAGCCACTTGGACAGGGGTTACTATGGCTACACCTTC,CASSHLDRGYYGYTF
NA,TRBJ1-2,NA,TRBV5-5,TGTGCCAGCAGCTTGGCCGGAGGGGAGGGCTACACCTTC,CASSLAGGEGYTF
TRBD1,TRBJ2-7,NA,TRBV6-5,TGTGCCAGCAGACCCCGACAGGGGGCTTACGAGCAGTACTTC,CASRPRQGAYEQYF
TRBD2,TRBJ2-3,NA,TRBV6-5,TGTGCCAGCGGAACTAGCGGGGGAATAACAGATACGCAGTATTTT,CASGTSGGITDTQYF
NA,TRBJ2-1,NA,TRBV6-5,TGTGCCAGCAGCCGTAGGGACCCACAGGGAAATGAGCAGTTCTTC,CASSRRDPQGNEQFF
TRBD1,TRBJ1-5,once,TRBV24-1,TGTGCCACCAGTGAAGCCGGGACAGGGGGGCTCAGGGCCCAGCATTTT,CATSEAGTGGLRAQHF
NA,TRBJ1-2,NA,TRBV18,TGTGCCAGCTCACCACCGTCTGCGGGGGACTATGGCTACACCTTC,CASSPPSAGDYGYTF
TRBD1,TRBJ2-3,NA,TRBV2,TGTGCCAGCATAGTCGACAGGGGGACAGATACGCAGTATTTT,CASIVDRGTDTQYF
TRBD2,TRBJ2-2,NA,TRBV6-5,TGTGCCAGCACTAGCGGGGGGGCTGTCGGGGAGCTGTTTTTT,CASTSGGAVGELFF
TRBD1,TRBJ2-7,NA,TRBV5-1,TGCGCCAGCAGCTCCTTGACAGGGAGCTACGAGCAGTACTTC,CASSSLTGSYEQYF
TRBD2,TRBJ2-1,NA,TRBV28,TGTGCCAGCAGTTTAACAGGACTAGCGGCCTACAATGAGCAGTTCTTC,CASSLTGLAAYNEQFF
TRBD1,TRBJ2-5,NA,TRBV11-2,TGTGCCAGCAGCTTAGGGACAGGGGCGGAGACCCAGTACTTC,CASSLGTGAETQYF
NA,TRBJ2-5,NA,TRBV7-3,TGTGCCAGCAGCTTTGGTGTGCGGGAGACCCAGTACTTC,CASSFGVRETQYF
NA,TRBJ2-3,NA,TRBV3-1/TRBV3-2,TGTGCCAGCAGTCTCACAGGGTTCTCAGATACGCAGTATTTT,CASSLTGFSDTQYF
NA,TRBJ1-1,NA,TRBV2,TGTGCCAGCAGTGAAGCGCAACGACAGGCGAACACTGAAGCTTTCTTT,CASSEAQRQANTEAFF
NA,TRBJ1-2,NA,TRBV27,TGTGCCAGCAGTCCCCAGGGTAACTATGGCTACACCTTC,CASSPQGNYGYTF
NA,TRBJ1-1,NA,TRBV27,TGTGCCAGCAGCAGAACTACAGGGAACACTGAAGCTTTCTTT,CASSRTTGNTEAFF
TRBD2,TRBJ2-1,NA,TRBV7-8,TGTGCCAGCAGCTTAGGACTAGCGTATAGTGAGCAGTTCTTC,CASSLGLAYSEQFF
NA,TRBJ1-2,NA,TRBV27,TGTGCCAGCAGTAAGGGAGGTGGCTACACCTTC,CASSKGGGYTF
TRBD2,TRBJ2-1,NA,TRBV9,TGTGCCAGCAGCCTCACGGGGGGGAACAATGAGCAGTTCTTC,CASSLTGGNNEQFF
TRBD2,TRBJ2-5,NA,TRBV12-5,TGTGCTAGTGACCCTCGGGGGGGGCCTGGGGAGACCCAGTACTTC,CASDPRGGPGETQYF
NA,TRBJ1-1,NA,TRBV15,TGTGCCACCAGCAGAGGGGGAGGGAGGCCTGAAGCTTTCTTT,CATSRGGGRPEAFF
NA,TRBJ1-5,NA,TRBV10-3,TGTGCCATCAGTATCGACAGAGATCAGCCCCAGCATTTT,CAISIDRDQPQHF
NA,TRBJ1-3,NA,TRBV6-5,TGTGCCAGCAGCGGGGACGGGAGCTCTGGAAACACCATATATTTT,CASSGDGSSGNTIYF
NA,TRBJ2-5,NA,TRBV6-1,TGTGCCAGCAGTGAAGCAATCAGGGTAGAGACCCAGTACTTC,CASSEAIRVETQYF
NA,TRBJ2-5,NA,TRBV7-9,TGTGCCAGCAGCGCACAAAAAGAGACCCAGTACTTC,CASSAQKETQYF
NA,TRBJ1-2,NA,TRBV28,TGTGCCAGCAGTTTAGATAGGGGAAGAACGTATGGCTACACCTTC,CASSLDRGRTYGYTF
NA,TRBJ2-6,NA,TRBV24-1,TGTGCCACCAGTGACGCCTCTAGCTCCTCTGGGGCCAACGTCCTGACTTTC,CATSDASSSSGANVLTF
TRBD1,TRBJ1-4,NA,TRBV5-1,TGCGCCAGCAGCTTGGCCGGGACAGAGGGTGAAAAACTGTTTTTT,CASSLAGTEGEKLFF
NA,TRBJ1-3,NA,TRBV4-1,TGCGCCAGCAGCCAATCAAGCCGGGACTGGGCAGCGGGGGCCACCATATATTTT,CASSQSSRDWAAGATIYF
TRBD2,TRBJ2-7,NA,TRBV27,TGTGCCAGCAGTATTAGCGGGGGCGACACCTACGAGCAGTACTTC,CASSISGGDTYEQYF
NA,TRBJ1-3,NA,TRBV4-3,TGCGCCAGCAGCCAAGATCGGAGTCTCTCTGGAAACACCATATATTTT,CASSQDRSLSGNTIYF
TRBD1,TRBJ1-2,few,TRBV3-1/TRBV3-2,TGTGCCAGCAGCCGTACGGAAGGGGACAGGGGCTACACCTTC,CASSRTEGDRGYTF
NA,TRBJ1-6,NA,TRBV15,TGTGCCACCAGCAGAGACAAGGGGAATTCACCCCTCCACTTT,CATSRDKGNSPLHF
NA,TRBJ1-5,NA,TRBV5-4,TGTGCCAGCAGCTTGGATGGGGGCAGGAGCAATCAGCCCCAGCATTTT,CASSLDGGRSNQPQHF
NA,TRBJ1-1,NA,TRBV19,TGTGCCAGTAGTACCGCAGGGAACACTGAAGCTTTCTTT,CASSTAGNTEAFF
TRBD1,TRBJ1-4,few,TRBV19,TGTGCCAGTAGTATTCAGGGGGCGGAAAAACTGTTTTTT,CASSIQGAEKLFF
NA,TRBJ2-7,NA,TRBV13,TGTGCCAGCAGCTTAGGCCCGGGCTACGAGCAGTACTTC,CASSLGPGYEQYF
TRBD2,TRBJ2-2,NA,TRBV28,TGTGCCAGCAGTTTGCTAGCGGGAGAAAGGGGGACCGGGGAGCTGTTTTTT,CASSLLAGERGTGELFF
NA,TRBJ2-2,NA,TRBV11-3,TGTGCCAGCAGCTCAGGGCGAGGCACCGGGGAGCTGTTTTTT,CASSSGRGTGELFF
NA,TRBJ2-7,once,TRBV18,TGTGCCAGCTCACCCAGACAGACGCCCTACGAGCAGTACTTC,CASSPRQTPYEQYF
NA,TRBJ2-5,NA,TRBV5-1,TGCGCCAGCAGCGTCCTCCAAGAGACCCAGTACTTC,CASSVLQETQYF
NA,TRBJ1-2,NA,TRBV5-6,TGTGCCAGCAGCCCCGGCCCGGGGGGCTACACCTTC,CASSPGPGGYTF
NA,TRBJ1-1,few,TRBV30,TGTGCCTGGGCAGCCCCCCAGGGCACTGAAGCTTTCTTT,CAWAAPQGTEAFF
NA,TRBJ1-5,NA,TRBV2,TGTGCCAGCAGTGAGTCTCAGGGAAACAATCAGCCCCAGCATTTT,CASSESQGNNQPQHF
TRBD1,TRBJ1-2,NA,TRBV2,TGTGCCAGCAGCCCCAGCCGGGACAGGGTAGTGTCGGCTGGCTACACCTTC,CASSPSRDRVVSAGYTF
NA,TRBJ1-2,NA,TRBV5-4,TGTGCCAGCAGCTTTGAATCAGGGAACTATGGCTACACCTTC,CASSFESGNYGYTF
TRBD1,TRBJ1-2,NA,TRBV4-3,TGCGCCAGCAGCCAAGATGCAGGGGGCCTTTATGGCTACACCTTC,CASSQDAGGLYGYTF